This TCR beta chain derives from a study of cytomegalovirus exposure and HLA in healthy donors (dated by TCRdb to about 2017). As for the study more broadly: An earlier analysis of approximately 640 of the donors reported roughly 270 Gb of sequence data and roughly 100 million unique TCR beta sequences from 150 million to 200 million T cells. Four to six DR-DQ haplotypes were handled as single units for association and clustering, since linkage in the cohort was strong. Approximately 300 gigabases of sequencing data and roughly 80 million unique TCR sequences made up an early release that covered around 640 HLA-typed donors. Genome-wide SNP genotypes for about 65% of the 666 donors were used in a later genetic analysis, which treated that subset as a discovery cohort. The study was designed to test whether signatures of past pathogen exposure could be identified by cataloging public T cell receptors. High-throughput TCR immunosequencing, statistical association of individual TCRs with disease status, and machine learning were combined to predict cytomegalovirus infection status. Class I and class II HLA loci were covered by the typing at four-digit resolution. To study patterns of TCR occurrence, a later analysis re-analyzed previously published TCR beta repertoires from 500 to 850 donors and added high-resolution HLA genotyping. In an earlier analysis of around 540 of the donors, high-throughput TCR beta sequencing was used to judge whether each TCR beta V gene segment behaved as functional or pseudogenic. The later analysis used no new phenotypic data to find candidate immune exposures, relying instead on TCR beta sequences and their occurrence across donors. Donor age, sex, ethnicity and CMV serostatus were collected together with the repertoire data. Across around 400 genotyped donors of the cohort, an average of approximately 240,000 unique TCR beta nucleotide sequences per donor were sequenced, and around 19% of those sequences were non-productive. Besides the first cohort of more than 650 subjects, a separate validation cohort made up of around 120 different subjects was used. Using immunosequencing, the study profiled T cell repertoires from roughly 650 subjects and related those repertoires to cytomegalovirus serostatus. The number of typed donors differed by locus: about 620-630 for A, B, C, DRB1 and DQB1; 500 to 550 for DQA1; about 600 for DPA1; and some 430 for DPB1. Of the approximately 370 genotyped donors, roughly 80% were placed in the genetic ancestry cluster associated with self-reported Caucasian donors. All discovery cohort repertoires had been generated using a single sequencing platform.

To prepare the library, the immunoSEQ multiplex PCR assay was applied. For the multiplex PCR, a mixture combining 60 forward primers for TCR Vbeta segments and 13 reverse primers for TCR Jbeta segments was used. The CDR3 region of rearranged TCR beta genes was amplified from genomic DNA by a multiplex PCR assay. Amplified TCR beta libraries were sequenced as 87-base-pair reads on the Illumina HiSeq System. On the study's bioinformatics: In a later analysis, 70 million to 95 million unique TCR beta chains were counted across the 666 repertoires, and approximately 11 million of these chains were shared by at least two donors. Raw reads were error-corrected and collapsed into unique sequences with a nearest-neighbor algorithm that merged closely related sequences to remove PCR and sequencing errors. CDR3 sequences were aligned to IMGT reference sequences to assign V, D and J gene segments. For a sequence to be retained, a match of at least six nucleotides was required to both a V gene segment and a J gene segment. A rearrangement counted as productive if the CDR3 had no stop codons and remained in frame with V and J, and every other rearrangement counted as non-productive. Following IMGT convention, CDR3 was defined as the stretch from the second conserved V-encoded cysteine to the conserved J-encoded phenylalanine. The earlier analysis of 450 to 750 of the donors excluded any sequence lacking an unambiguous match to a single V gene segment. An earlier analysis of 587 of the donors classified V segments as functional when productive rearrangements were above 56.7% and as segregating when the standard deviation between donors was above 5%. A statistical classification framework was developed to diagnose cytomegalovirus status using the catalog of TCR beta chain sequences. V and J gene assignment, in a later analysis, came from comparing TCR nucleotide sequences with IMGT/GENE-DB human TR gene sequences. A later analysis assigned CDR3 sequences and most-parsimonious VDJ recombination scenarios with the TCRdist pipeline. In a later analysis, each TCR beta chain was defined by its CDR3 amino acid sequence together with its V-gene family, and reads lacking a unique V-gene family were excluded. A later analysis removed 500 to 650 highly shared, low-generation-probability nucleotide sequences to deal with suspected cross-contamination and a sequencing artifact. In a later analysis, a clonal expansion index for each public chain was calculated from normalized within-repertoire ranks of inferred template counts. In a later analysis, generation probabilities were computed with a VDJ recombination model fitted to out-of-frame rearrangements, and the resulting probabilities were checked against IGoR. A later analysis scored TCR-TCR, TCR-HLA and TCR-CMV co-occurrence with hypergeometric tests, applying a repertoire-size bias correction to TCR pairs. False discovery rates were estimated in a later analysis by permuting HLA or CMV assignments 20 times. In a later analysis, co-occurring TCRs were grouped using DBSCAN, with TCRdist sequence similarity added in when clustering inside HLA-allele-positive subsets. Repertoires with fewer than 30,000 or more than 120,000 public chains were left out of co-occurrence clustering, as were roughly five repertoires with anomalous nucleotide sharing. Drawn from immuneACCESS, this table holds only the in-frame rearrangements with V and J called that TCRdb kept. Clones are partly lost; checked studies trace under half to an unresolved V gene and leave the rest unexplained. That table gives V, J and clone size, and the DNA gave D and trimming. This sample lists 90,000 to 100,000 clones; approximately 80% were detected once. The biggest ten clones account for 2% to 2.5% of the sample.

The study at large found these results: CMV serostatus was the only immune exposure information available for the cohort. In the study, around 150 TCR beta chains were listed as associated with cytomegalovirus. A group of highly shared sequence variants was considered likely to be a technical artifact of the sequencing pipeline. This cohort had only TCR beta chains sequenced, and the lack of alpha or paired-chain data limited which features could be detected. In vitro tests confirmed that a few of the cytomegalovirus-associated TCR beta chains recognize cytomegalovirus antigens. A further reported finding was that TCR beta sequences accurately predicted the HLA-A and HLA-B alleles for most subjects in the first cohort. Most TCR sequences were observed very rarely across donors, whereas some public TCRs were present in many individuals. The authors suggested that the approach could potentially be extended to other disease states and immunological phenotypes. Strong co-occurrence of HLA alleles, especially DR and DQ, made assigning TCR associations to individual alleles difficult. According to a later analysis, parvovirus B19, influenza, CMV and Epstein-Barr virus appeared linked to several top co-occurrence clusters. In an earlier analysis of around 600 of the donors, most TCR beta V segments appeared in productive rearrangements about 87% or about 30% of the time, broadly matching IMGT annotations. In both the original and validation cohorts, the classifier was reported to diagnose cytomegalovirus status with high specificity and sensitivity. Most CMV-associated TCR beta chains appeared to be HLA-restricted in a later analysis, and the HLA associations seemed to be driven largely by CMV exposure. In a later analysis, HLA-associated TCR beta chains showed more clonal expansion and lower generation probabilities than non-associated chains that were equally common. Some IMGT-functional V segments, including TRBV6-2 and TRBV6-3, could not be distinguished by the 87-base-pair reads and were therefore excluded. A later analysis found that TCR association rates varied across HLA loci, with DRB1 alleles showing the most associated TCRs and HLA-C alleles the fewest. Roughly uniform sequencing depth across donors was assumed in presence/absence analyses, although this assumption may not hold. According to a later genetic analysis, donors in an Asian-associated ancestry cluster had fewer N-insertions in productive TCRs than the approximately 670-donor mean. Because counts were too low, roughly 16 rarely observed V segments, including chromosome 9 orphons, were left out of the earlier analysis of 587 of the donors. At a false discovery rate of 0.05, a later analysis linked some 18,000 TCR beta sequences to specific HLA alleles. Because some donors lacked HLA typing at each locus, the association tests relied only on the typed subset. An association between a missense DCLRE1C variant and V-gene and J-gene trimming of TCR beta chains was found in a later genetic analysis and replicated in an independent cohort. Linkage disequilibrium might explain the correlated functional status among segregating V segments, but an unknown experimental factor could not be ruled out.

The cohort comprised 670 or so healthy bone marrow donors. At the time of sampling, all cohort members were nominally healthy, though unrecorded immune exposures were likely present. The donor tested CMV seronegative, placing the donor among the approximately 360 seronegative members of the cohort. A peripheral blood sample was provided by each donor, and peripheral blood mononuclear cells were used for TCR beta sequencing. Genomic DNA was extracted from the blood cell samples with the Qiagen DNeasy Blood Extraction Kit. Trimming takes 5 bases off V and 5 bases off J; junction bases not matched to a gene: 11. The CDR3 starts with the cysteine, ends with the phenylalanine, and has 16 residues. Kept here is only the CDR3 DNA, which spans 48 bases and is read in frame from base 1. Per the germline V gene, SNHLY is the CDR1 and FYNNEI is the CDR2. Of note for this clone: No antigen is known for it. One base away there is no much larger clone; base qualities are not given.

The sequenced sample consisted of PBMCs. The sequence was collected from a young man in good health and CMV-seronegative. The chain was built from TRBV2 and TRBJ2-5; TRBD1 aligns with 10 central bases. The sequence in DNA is TGTGCCAGCAGTAAAACCGGGACAGGGGTAGTGGAGACCCAGTACTTC. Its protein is CASSKTGTGVVETQYF.